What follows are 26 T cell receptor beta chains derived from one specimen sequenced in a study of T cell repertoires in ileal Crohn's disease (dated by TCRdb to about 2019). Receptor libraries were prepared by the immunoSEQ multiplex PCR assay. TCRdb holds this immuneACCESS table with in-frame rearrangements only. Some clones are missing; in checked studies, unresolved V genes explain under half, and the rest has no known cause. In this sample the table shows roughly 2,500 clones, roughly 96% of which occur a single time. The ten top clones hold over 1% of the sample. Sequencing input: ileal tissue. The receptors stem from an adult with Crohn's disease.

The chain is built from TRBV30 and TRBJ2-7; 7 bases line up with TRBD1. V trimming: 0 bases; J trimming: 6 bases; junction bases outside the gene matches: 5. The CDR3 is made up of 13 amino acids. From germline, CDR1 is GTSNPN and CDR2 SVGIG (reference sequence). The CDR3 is CAWSVEQGLEQYF. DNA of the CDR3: TGTGCCTGGAGTGTAGAACAGGGGCTCGAGCAGTACTTC.

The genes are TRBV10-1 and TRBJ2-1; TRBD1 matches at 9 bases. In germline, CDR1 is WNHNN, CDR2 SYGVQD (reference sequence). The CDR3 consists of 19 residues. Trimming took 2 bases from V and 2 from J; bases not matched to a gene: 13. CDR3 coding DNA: TGCGCCAGCAGTGAGAAAGTCCCGGGACAGGGTATAACCTACAATGAGCAGTTCTTC. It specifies CASSEKVPGQGITYNEQFF.

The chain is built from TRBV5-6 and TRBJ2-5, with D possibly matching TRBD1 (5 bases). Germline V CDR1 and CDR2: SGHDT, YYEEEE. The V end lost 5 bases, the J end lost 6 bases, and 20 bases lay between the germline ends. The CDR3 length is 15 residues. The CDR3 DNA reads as TGTGCCAGCAGTAAAATGACAGTGTCGGTAAAGACCCAGTACTTC. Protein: CASSKMTVSVKTQYF.

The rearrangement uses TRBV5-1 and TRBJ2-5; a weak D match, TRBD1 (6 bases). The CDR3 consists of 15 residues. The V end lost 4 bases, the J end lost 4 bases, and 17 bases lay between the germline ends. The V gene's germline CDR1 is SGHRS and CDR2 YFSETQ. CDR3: CASSPGRQGRETQYF. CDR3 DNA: TGCGCCAGCAGCCCAGGACGGCAGGGGCGAGAGACCCAGTACTTC.

The CDR3 DNA follows: TGTGCCAGCAGCGTGACTCCCAAGTACCTCACAGATACGCAGTATTTT. Amino acids: CASSVTPKYLTDTQYF. The rearrangement links TRBV9 to TRBJ2-3; D is unresolved. In germline, CDR1 is SGDLS, CDR2 YYNGEE. This CDR3 is 16 amino acids long. Trimming took 2 bases from V and 2 from J, leaving 15 bases between them.

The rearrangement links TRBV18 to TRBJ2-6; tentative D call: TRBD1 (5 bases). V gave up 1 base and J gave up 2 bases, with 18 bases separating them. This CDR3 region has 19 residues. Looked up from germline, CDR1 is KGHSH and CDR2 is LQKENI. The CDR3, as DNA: TGTGCCAGCTCACCACTCGAGGTCAGGGCTCGGGCTGGGGCCAACGTCCTGACTTTC. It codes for CASSPLEVRARAGANVLTF.

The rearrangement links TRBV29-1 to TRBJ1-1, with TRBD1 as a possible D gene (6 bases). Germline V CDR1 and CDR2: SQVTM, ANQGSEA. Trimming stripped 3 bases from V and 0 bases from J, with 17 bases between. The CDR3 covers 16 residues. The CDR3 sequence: CSVEGRKDSMNTEAFF. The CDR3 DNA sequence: TGCAGCGTTGAGGGGCGGAAGGACAGCATGAACACTGAAGCTTTCTTT.

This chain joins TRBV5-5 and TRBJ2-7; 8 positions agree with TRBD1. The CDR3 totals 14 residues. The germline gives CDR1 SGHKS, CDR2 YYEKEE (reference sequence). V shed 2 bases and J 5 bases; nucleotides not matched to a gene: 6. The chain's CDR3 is CASSFFADRDEQYV. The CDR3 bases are TGTGCCAGCAGCTTCTTCGCGGACAGGGACGAGCAGTACGTC.

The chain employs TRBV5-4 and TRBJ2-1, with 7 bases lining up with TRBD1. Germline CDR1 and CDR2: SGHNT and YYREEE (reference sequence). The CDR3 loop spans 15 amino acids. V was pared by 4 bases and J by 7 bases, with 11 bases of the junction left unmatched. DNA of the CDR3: TGTGCCAGCAGCGGGGGACAGAGGCCGGCAAATGAGCAGTTCTTC. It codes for CASSGGQRPANEQFF.

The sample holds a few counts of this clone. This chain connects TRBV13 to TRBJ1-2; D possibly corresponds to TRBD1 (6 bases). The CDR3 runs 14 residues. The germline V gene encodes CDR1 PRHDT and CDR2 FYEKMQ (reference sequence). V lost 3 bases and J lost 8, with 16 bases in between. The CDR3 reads CASSFTGSRHGYTF. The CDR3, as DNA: TGTGCCAGCAGCTTTACAGGGAGCCGTCACGGCTACACCTTC. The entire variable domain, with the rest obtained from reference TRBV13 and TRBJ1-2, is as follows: AAGVIQSPRHLIKEKRETATLKCYPIPRHDTVYWYQQGPGQDPQFLISFYEKMQSDKGSIPDRFSAQQFSDYHSELNMSSLELGDSALYFCASSFTGSRHGYTFGSGTRLTVV.

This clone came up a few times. For the CDR3, the DNA is TGTGCCAGTAGTTCGACAGGGGGCAAGGACAATGAGCAGTTCTTC. Its translation is CASSSTGGKDNEQFF. The chain joins TRBV19 to TRBJ2-1, with 10 bases fitting TRBD1. J gave up 5 bases and V 5 bases, and 6 bases lay outside the gene matches. The germline gives CDR1 LNHDA, CDR2 SQIVND (reference sequence). CDR3 length: 15 amino acids.

The chain's CDR3 is CASDGGGNQPQHF. In nucleotides, the CDR3 is TGTGCCAGTGACGGTGGAGGCAATCAGCCCCAGCATTTT. The chain employs TRBV19 and TRBJ1-5; no firm D call. CDR1 LNHDA and CDR2 SQIVND come from the germline V gene (reference sequence). The V and J ends lost 8 bases and 2 bases respectively, with 10 bases between them. CDR3 size: 13 residues.

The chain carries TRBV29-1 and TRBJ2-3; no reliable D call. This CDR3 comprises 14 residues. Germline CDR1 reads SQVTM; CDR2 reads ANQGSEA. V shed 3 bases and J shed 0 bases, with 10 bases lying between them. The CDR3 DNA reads TGCAGCGTTGATGGTAGCTCCAGCACAGATACGCAGTATTTT. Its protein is CSVDGSSSTDTQYF.

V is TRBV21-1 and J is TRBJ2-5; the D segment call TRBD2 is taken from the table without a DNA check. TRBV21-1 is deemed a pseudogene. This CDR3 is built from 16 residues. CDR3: CASSTKRGENQETQYF. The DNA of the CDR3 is TGTGCCAGCAGCACTAAGCGGGGGGAAAACCAAGAGACCCAGTACTTC.

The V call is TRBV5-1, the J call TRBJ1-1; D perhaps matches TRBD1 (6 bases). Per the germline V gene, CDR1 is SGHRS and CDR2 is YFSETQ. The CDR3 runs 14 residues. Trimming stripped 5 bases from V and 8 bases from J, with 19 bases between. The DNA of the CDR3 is TGCGCCAGCAGTCCGCAGGTCGGCGGGGGCGAAGCTTTCTTT. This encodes CASSPQVGGGEAFF.

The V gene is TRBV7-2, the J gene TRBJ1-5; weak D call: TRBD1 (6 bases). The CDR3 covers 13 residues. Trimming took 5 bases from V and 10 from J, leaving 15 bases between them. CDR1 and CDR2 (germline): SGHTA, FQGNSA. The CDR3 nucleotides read TGTGCCAGCAGCACAGGGCCAGGGATCCCCCAGCATTTT. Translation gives CASSTGPGIPQHF.

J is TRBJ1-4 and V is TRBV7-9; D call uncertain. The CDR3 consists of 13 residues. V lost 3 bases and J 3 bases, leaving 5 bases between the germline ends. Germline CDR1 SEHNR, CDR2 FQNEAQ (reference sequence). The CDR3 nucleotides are TGTGCCAGCAGCTTTCGGTCTAATGAAAAACTGTTTTTT. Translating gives CASSFRSNEKLFF.

CDR3 sequence (DNA): TGTGCCAAACAAACAGGGGAAGATCAGCCCCAGCATTTT. Residues: CAKQTGEDQPQHF. V gene TRBV2 combines with J gene TRBJ1-5; 7 nucleotides match TRBD1. The V gene end was trimmed by 10 bases and the J gene end by 5 bases; junction bases not matched to a gene: 8. Germline assignment: CDR1 SNHLY and CDR2 FYNNEI. The CDR3 is 13 residues long.

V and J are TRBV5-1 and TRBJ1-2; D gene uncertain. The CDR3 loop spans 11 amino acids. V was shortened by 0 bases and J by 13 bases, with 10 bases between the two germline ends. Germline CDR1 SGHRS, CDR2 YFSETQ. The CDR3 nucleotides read TGCGCCAGCAGCTTGGGGTTTACGGTCACCTTC. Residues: CASSLGFTVTF.

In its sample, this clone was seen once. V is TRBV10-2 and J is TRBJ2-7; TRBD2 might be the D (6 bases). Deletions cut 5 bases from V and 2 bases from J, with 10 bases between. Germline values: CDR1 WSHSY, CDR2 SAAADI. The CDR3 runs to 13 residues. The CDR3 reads CASSLGLPYEQYV. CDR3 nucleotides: TGCGCCAGCAGTCTTGGACTACCCTACGAGCAGTACGTC.

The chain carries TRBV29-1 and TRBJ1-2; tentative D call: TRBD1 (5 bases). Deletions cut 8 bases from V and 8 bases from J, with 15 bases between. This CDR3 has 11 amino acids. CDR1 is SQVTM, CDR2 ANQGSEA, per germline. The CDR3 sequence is CSTSQGEGYTF. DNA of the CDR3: TGCAGCACATCCCAAGGGGAAGGCTACACCTTC.

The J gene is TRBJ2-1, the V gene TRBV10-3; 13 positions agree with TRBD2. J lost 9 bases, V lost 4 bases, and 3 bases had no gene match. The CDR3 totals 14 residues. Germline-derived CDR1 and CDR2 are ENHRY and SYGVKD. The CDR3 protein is CAISAGLAGVEQFF. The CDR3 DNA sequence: TGTGCCATCAGTGCCGGACTAGCGGGGGTTGAGCAGTTCTTC.

The CDR3 DNA follows: TGTGCCAGTAGTATAACAACTACTCGCTCTGGAAACACCATATATTTT. Translation gives CASSITTTRSGNTIYF. V is TRBV19 and J is TRBJ1-3; D ambiguous. The CDR3 runs 16 residues. Deletions cut 2 bases from V and 0 bases from J, with 11 bases between. Per germline, CDR1 LNHDA and CDR2 SQIVND (reference sequence).

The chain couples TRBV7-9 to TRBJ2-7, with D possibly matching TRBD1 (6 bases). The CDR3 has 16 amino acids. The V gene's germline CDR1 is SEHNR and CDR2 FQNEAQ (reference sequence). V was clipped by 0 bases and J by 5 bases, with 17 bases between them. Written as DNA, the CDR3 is TGTGCCAGCAGCTTAGCCCGACAGGACCGCCGGGACGAGCAGTACTTC. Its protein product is CASSLARQDRRDEQYF. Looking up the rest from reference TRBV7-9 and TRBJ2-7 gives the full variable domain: DTGVSQNPRHKITKRGQNVTFRCDPISEHNRLYWYRQTLGQGPEFLTYFQNEAQLEKSRLLSDRFSAERPKGSFSTLEIQRTEQGDSAMYLCASSLARQDRRDEQYFGPGTRLTVT.

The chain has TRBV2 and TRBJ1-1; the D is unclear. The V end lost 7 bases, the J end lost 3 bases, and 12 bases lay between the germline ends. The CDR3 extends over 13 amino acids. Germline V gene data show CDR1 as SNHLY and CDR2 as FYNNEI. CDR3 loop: CASTGGRYTEAFF. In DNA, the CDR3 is TGTGCCAGCACCGGAGGCAGATACACTGAAGCTTTCTTT. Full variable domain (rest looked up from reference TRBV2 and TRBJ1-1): EPEVTQTPSHQVTQMGQEVILRCVPISNHLYFYWYRQILGQKVEFLVSFYNNEISEKSEIFDDQFSVERPDGSNFTLKIRSTKLEDSAMYFCASTGGRYTEAFFGQGTRLTVV.

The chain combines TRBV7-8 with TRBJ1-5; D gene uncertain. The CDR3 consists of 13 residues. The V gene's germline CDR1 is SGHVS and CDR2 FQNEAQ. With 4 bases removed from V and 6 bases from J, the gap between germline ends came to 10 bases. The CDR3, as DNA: TGTGCCAGCAGCTCGAAACCCGGTCAGCCCCAGCATTTT. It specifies CASSSKPGQPQHF.